These T cell receptor beta chains were read from a single sample in a study of long-term antiretroviral therapy in people with HIV. Some clones are missing from TCRdb's copy, which holds only in-frame ones; the method was immunoSEQ multiplex PCR. Counted here are 15,000 or so clones, about 84% occurring once; the ten biggest clones make up about 14%. The sequences come from unsorted PBMCs, collected approximately 1.3 years before starting antiretroviral therapy. The receptors were gathered from a man aged 25 to 40 with HIV. CDR3s include the opening cysteine and the closing phenylalanine or tryptophan. A D gene is named only where the DNA matches it firmly. Rows give clone size only sometimes, using once, few, many, or a class for an expanded clone.

J | V | length | size | D | CDR3 | DNA
TRBJ2-7 | TRBV14 | 20 | . | TRBD1 | CASSQLKQGASGAKYDEQYF | TGTGCCAGCAGCCAACTAAAACAGGGGGCAAGCGGGGCAAAATACGATGAGCAGTACTTC
TRBJ2-3 | TRBV13 | 20 | . | . | CASSLSPEKQGWGFAYTQYF | TGTGCCAGCAGCTTATCTCCCGAGAAACAGGGTTGGGGGTTTGCATATACGCAGTATTTT
TRBJ2-7 | TRBV28 | 14 | . | TRBD2 | CASSRSGRFYEQYF | TGTGCCAGCTCCAGGAGCGGGAGGTTCTACGAGCAGTACTTC
TRBJ2-2 | TRBV5-4 | 15 | . | TRBD2 | CASTGGGTPTGELFF | TGTGCCAGCACCGGGGGGGGGACCCCGACCGGGGAGCTGTTTTTT
TRBJ2-7 | TRBV5-4 | 14 | . | TRBD1 | CASSSPQGIGEQYF | TGTGCCAGCAGCTCCCCACAGGGGATTGGGGAGCAGTACTTC
TRBJ2-2 | TRBV6-5 | 14 | . | . | CASSWGRGNGELFF | TGTGCCAGCAGCTGGGGCAGGGGTAACGGGGAGCTGTTTTTT
TRBJ2-1 | TRBV7-6 | 15 | . | TRBD2 | CASSLELAGVHEQFF | TGTGCCAGCAGCTTAGAACTAGCGGGAGTTCATGAGCAGTTCTTC
TRBJ1-3 | TRBV6-5 | 15 | . | . | CASTATGLSGNTIYF | TGTGCCAGCACTGCGACAGGCCTCTCTGGAAACACCATATATTTT
TRBJ2-7 | TRBV28 | 14 | few | TRBD2 | CASSSRGAVNEQYF | TGTGCCAGCAGTTCGCGGGGGGCGGTCAACGAGCAGTACTTC
TRBJ2-5 | TRBV5-6 | 13 | . | . | CASSLGDQETQYF | TGTGCCAGCAGCTTGGGCGACCAAGAGACCCAGTACTTC
TRBJ2-7 | TRBV7-2 | 12 | . | . | CASSLVEYEQYF | TGTGCCAGCAGCTTAGTCGAGTACGAGCAGTACTTC
TRBJ2-1 | TRBV5-6 | 17 | . | . | CASSEAGTPSSYNEQFF | TGTGCCAGCAGCGAGGCCGGGACTCCGAGCTCCTACAATGAGCAGTTCTTC
TRBJ2-5 | TRBV18 | 15 | . | . | CASSPSLVVTETQYF | TGTGCCAGCTCACCATCTCTAGTTGTGACGGAGACCCAGTACTTC
TRBJ1-2 | TRBV5-1 | 16 | . | . | CASSFPLGGGYYGYTF | TGCGCCAGCAGCTTCCCTCTCGGGGGAGGTTACTATGGCTACACCTTC
TRBJ2-5 | TRBV5-6 | 15 | . | TRBD2 | CASSLGGGAEETQYF | TGTGCCAGCAGCTTGGGCGGGGGGGCCGAAGAGACCCAGTACTTC
TRBJ2-2 | TRBV7-9 | 14 | . | TRBD2 | CANSGRGNTGELFF | TGTGCCAATAGCGGGAGAGGGAACACCGGGGAGCTGTTTTTT
TRBJ1-1 | TRBV11-2 | 13 | . | . | CASSRERMTEAFF | TGTGCCAGCAGCCGGGAAAGAATGACTGAAGCTTTCTTT
TRBJ1-1 | TRBV7-9 | 12 | . | . | CASSLVPTEAFF | TGTGCCAGCAGCTTGGTACCCACTGAAGCTTTCTTT
TRBJ2-2 | TRBV4-1 | 18 | . | TRBD1 | CASSQSIPGGLNTGELFF | TGCGCCAGCAGCCAATCCATCCCAGGGGGCCTAAACACCGGGGAGCTGTTTTTT
TRBJ1-2 | TRBV4-1 | 17 | . | TRBD1 | CASSQAGQIFSNYGYTF | TGCGCCAGCAGCCAAGCGGGACAGATCTTTTCTAACTATGGCTACACCTTC
TRBJ2-5 | TRBV20-1 | 10 | . | . | CSAALETQYF | TGCAGTGCTGCACTAGAGACCCAGTACTTC
TRBJ1-1 | TRBV6-6 | 15 | . | . | CASVGGVYVGTEAFF | TGTGCCAGCGTAGGGGGGGTTTATGTCGGCACTGAAGCTTTCTTT
TRBJ2-7 | TRBV6-5 | 14 | . | . | CASSYSADAYEQYF | TGTGCCAGCAGTTACTCGGCCGACGCCTACGAGCAGTACTTC
TRBJ1-4 | TRBV9 | 15 | . | . | CASSVDPGAGEKLFF | TGTGCCAGCAGCGTAGATCCCGGGGCCGGTGAAAAACTGTTTTTT
TRBJ1-2 | TRBV7-8 | 12 | . | TRBD1 | CASSSGQGAGTF | TGTGCCAGCAGTTCTGGACAGGGGGCTGGCACCTTC
TRBJ2-2 | TRBV5-4 | 16 | . | TRBD2 | CASSLAAGGATGELFF | TGTGCCAGCAGCTTGGCCGCCGGGGGGGCAACCGGGGAGCTGTTTTTT
TRBJ1-3 | TRBV19 | 16 | . | . | CASSIDGGGSGNTIYF | TGTGCCAGTAGTATAGATGGCGGGGGAAGTGGAAACACCATATATTTT
TRBJ2-1 | TRBV6-1 | 12 | few | . | CASRGSNNEQFF | TGTGCCAGCAGGGGCTCCAATAATGAGCAGTTCTTC
TRBJ1-5 | TRBV15 | 14 | . | . | CATSRDGGNQPQHF | TGTGCCACCAGCAGAGATGGCGGTAATCAGCCCCAGCATTTT
TRBJ2-5 | TRBV6-1 | 14 | . | . | CASSERERGETQYF | TGTGCCAGCAGTGAAAGAGAAAGGGGCGAGACCCAGTACTTC
TRBJ1-2 | TRBV6-6 | 15 | . | . | CASSKTWQGIDGYTF | TGTGCCAGCAGTAAGACCTGGCAGGGAATAGATGGCTACACCTTC
TRBJ2-3 | TRBV7-8 | 14 | . | TRBD1 | CASSQDRARDTQYF | TGTGCCAGCAGCCAAGACAGGGCCCGAGATACGCAGTATTTT
TRBJ2-3 | TRBV14 | 18 | few | TRBD2 | CASSQDPGLAGWSDTQYF | TGTGCCAGCAGCCAAGACCCGGGACTAGCGGGATGGAGTGATACGCAGTATTTT
TRBJ2-1 | TRBV6-5 | 15 | . | TRBD2 | CASGASGVSYNEQFF | TGTGCCAGCGGTGCTAGCGGGGTTTCCTACAATGAGCAGTTCTTC
TRBJ2-7 | TRBV27 | 14 | . | TRBD1 | CASSFSTGTYEQYF | TGTGCCAGCAGCTTCTCGACAGGGACCTACGAGCAGTACTTC
TRBJ2-5 | TRBV30 | 15 | . | TRBD2 | CAWSRDSGGQETQYF | TGTGCCTGGAGCCGGGACTCGGGGGGCCAAGAGACCCAGTACTTC
TRBJ1-4 | TRBV7-9 | 15 | . | TRBD1 | CASSFGQGSNEKLFF | TGTGCCAGCAGCTTCGGACAGGGTAGTAATGAAAAACTGTTTTTT
TRBJ2-5 | TRBV5-1 | 14 | . | . | CASSLVRGQETQYF | TGCGCCAGCAGCTTGGTTAGGGGGCAAGAGACCCAGTACTTC
TRBJ2-7 | TRBV9 | 13 | . | . | CASSVEYKGLQYF | TGTGCCAGCAGCGTAGAGTACAAGGGTTTACAGTACTTC
TRBJ2-3 | TRBV19 | 15 | . | TRBD2 | CASSAADGGLYTQYF | TGTGCCAGTAGTGCCGCCGACGGGGGGTTGTATACGCAGTATTTT
TRBJ2-2 | TRBV5-6 | 12 | . | . | CASSLSEGELFF | TGTGCCAGCAGTCTCTCGGAGGGGGAGCTGTTTTTT
TRBJ1-3 | TRBV5-1 | 15 | . | . | CASSPGVTGGNTIYF | TGCGCCAGCAGCCCAGGGGTCACGGGCGGAAACACCATATATTTT
TRBJ1-2 | TRBV6-4 | 14 | few | . | CASNRTASSYGYTF | TGTGCCAGCAATCGGACAGCAAGCAGCTATGGCTACACCTTC
TRBJ1-5 | TRBV10-2 | 15 | . | . | CASSSGTYSNQPQHF | TGCGCCAGTTCCAGTGGGACATACAGCAATCAGCCCCAGCATTTT
TRBJ1-5 | TRBV7-8 | 13 | . | . | CASSPRGNQPQHF | TGTGCCAGCAGCCCCAGGGGCAATCAGCCCCAGCATTTT
TRBJ1-3 | TRBV7-9 | 14 | . | . | CASSSGVSGNTIYF | TGTGCCAGCAGCTCCGGGGTCTCTGGAAACACCATATATTTT
TRBJ1-1 | TRBV7-3 | 13 | few | . | CASSPHGQTEAFF | TGTGCCAGCAGCCCACATGGACAGACCGAAGCTTTCTTT
TRBJ2-7 | TRBV19 | 12 | . | . | CASSQRDGKQYF | TGTGCCAGTAGTCAACGGGACGGAAAGCAGTACTTC
TRBJ2-7 | TRBV4-3 | 16 | . | TRBD2 | CASSPGLAGAVYEQYF | TGCGCCAGCAGCCCCGGACTAGCGGGGGCTGTGTACGAGCAGTACTTC
TRBJ2-7 | TRBV2 | 13 | few | . | CASTASDSYEQYF | TGTGCCAGCACCGCATCGGACAGCTACGAGCAGTACTTC
TRBJ1-5 | TRBV2 | 18 | few | . | CASSEALRWGRENQPQHF | TGTGCCAGCAGTGAAGCGCTTCGTTGGGGCAGGGAAAATCAGCCCCAGCATTTT
TRBJ2-1 | TRBV15 | 16 | . | . | CATSKGFGVEYNEQFF | TGTGCCACCAGCAAAGGCTTTGGGGTCGAATACAATGAGCAGTTCTTC
TRBJ1-1 | TRBV6-1 | 14 | . | . | CASSEVRYDTEAFF | TGTGCCAGCAGTGAAGTTAGATACGACACTGAAGCTTTCTTT
TRBJ2-3 | TRBV12-5 | 15 | . | TRBD2 | CASALGGLATDTQYF | TGTGCTAGTGCCCTAGGGGGACTAGCTACAGATACGCAGTATTTT